This T cell receptor (beta chain) was observed in a study of CD8 T cells in ankylosing spondylitis. Overall study results and limits: Researchers reportedly found disease-linked clones significantly enriched in matched ankylosing spondylitis synovial fluid.

J gave up 3 bases and V 6 bases, and 7 bases lay outside the gene matches. The germline V gene has CDR1 DFQATT and CDR2 SNEGSKA (reference sequence). The CDR3 runs 13 residues. One entry per CDR3 protein results from TCRdb running MiXCR on the 5' RACE reads. This table holds about 170,000 distinct CDR3 sequences, about 18% found once. This clonotype has ten or more counts. Antigen unknown. Specimen: blood, either unsorted or a sorted T cell fraction (not recorded which). The chain uses TRBV20-1 and TRBJ2-5, with 7 bases aligning to TRBD2. This receptor was taken from a male donor with ankylosing spondylitis or in good health (not recorded which). CDR3 nucleotide sequence: TGCAGTGCAACTCGGACTAGTAAAGAGACCCAGTACTTC. Its protein is CSATRTSKETQYF.